The clone carrying this T cell receptor beta chain has only a few counts. Sequencing was performed with immunoSEQ multiplex PCR; in TCRdb, only in-frame clones are kept and a portion is missing. Of more than 30,000 clones in the sample, about nine tenths are singletons; the top ten hold around 24%. This specimen comes from a study of blood T cell repertoires in COVID-19. Sequencing input: peripheral blood. This clonotype was obtained from a man in his forties or fifties with active or convalescent COVID-19.

The CDR3 nucleotides read TGTGCCAGCGTAACTAGCGGGAGGGCCTACAATGAGCAGTTCTTC. It encodes CASVTSGRAYNEQFF. The chain carries TRBV2 and TRBJ2-1; 13 bases are a match to TRBD2. Germline CDR1 SNHLY, CDR2 FYNNEI. V lost 8 bases and J lost 2; bases outside the gene matches: 3. This CDR3 has 15 amino acids. The variable domain in full, completed from reference TRBV2 and TRBJ2-1, reads EPEVTQTPSHQVTQMGQEVILRCVPISNHLYFYWYRQILGQKVEFLVSFYNNEISEKSEIFDDQFSVERPDGSNFTLKIRSTKLEDSAMYFCASVTSGRAYNEQFFGPGTRLTVL.